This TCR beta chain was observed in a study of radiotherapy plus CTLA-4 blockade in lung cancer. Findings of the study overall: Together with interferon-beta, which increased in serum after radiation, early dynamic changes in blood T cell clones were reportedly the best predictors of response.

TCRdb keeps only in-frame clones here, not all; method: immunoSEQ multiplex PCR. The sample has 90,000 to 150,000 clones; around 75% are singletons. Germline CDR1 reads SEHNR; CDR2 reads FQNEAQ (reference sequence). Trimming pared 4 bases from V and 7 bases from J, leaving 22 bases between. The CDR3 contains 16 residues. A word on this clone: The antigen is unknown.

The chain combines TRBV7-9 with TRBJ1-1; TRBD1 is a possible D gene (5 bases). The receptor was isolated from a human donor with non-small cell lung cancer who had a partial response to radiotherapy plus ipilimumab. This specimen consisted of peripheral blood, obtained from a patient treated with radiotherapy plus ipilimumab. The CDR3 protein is CASSSNPGVVRGEAFF. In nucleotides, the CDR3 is TGTGCCAGCAGCTCAAACCCGGGGGTTGTTCGGGGTGAAGCTTTCTTT.